Shown below are 13 T cell receptor beta chains from a single sample sequenced in a study of neurological immune-mediated disorders. TCRdb called the 5' RACE reads again in MiXCR, with one record for every CDR3 protein. The sample comprises some 60,000 distinct CDR3 sequences, about 2.5% of which are singletons, and about 3% rests with the top ten. The sequenced sample consisted of PBMCs. The receptors were sampled from a man between 50 and 59 years old with multiple sclerosis.

The chain is built from TRBV18 and TRBJ2-1, with a tentative D call TRBD1 (5 bases). Trimming took off 1 base at V and 7 bases at J, with 14 bases between the two ends. This CDR3 has 15 residues. From germline, CDR1 is KGHSH and CDR2 LQKENI. In DNA, the CDR3 is TGTGCCAGCTCACCACAATTCCTGGCAGGGAATGAGCAGTTCTTC. Translation gives CASSPQFLAGNEQFF.

There are many counts of this clonotype. The junction differs from germline at one of its ends, possibly a read error. This chain joins TRBV20-1 and TRBJ2-7; D unclear. Germline loops: CDR1 DFQATT, CDR2 SNEGSKA (reference sequence). The CDR3 loop spans 12 amino acids. CDR3 bases: TGCAGTGCCATATCAACCCAAGCAGGTTTGTGCTTC. This codes for CSAISTQAGLCF.

This clonotype has at least ten counts. The chain recombines TRBV28 with TRBJ2-5; either TRBD1 or TRBD2 may fit D (5 bases each). Trimming stripped 6 bases from V and 5 bases from J, with 13 bases between. Germline V CDR1 and CDR2: MDHEN, SYDVKM. The CDR3 has 13 residues. The CDR3 here is CASSPGPPETQYF. The CDR3, as DNA: TGTGCCAGCAGCCCGGGACCCCCTGAGACCCAGTACTTC.

This clonotype was detected ten times or more. The J gene is TRBJ1-1, the V gene TRBV19; D is unresolved. Trimming took off 1 base at V and 3 bases at J, with 6 bases between the two ends. This CDR3 region has 13 residues. The germline gives CDR1 LNHDA, CDR2 SQIVND (reference sequence). DNA of the CDR3: TGTGCCAGTAGTATAGTCGGAGACACTGAAGCTTTCTTT. This sequence encodes CASSIVGDTEAFF.

This clonotype was found many times. CDR3 nucleotide sequence: TGTGCCAGCAGCCCCGGGACAGGGCTCCTCACAGATACGCAGTATTTT. Its translation is CASSPGTGLLTDTQYF. The chain is built from TRBV28 and TRBJ2-3; 9 bases map to TRBD1. The germline V gene has CDR1 MDHEN and CDR2 SYDVKM. The CDR3 has 16 residues. Trimming removed 6 bases from V and 2 bases from J; junction bases left unmatched: 9.

This clonotype showed up many times. The chain has TRBV12-3 or TRBV12-4 and TRBJ2-7, with D perhaps TRBD1 (5 bases). The CDR3 length is 12 residues. V was cut by 7 bases and J by 2 bases, with 9 bases left in between. The DNA for the CDR3 is TGTGCCAGCAAAACAGGTGCCTACGAGCAGTACTTC. It encodes CASKTGAYEQYF.

This clonotype was picked up many times. J is TRBJ2-7 and V is TRBV5-1, with D unclear. The CDR3 runs 15 residues. Trimming stripped 4 bases from V and 2 bases from J, with 16 bases between. CDR1 is SGHRS and CDR2 is YFSETQ in the germline V gene. The CDR3 is CASSPGSLKAYEQYF. The CDR3 DNA reads TGCGCCAGCAGCCCCGGGTCCCTGAAGGCCTACGAGCAGTACTTC.

This clonotype has ten or more counts. J is TRBJ1-1 and V is TRBV12-3 or TRBV12-4; D gene uncertain. V was shortened by 2 bases and J by 6 bases, with 7 bases between the two germline ends. The CDR3 spans 12 residues. CDR3 coding DNA: TGTGCCAGCAGTTTATCCGAAGCTGAAGCTTTCTTT. Residues: CASSLSEAEAFF.

There are many counts of this clonotype. The chain uses TRBV14 and TRBJ1-2; D call uncertain. The V and J ends lost 0 bases and 8 bases respectively, with 13 bases between them. Germline V CDR1 and CDR2: SGHDN, FVKESK. This CDR3 has 14 residues. Here the CDR3 DNA reads TGTGCCAGCAGCCAAGAAATGGCCCTGCGGGGCTACACCTTC. It encodes CASSQEMALRGYTF.

The chain uses TRBV12-3 or TRBV12-4 and TRBJ1-2; D perhaps matches TRBD1 (6 bases). CDR3 length: 14 amino acids. V was trimmed by 6 bases and J by 0 bases, leaving 11 bases between them. The CDR3 region is CASRTGTSNYGYTF. DNA for the CDR3: TGTGCCAGCAGAACCGGGACATCTAACTATGGCTACACCTTC.

This clonotype has a handful of counts. This chain connects TRBV19 to TRBJ2-2, with 8 bases identical to TRBD1. The CDR3 is 16 residues long. The ends lost 4 bases at V and 0 bases at J; junction bases unmatched: 4. Germline V gene data show CDR1 as LNHDA and CDR2 as SQIVND (reference sequence). The DNA for the CDR3 is TGTGCCAGTAGTAGCGACAGGGGTCCGAACACCGGGGAGCTGTTTTTT. As protein: CASSSDRGPNTGELFF.

A few counts support this clonotype. The chain joins TRBV7-7 to TRBJ1-1; D is unclear. CDR1 is SSHAT, CDR2 FNYEAQ, per germline (reference sequence). This CDR3 region has 13 residues. The V end lost 3 bases, the J end lost 2 bases, and 7 bases lay between the germline ends. The CDR3 here is CASSFNTNTEAFF. CDR3 nucleotides: TGTGCCAGCAGCTTTAATACAAACACTGAAGCTTTCTTT. The complete variable domain, with remaining parts taken from reference TRBV7-7 and TRBJ1-1, reads GAGVSQSPRYKVTKRGQDVTLRCDPISSHATLYWYQQALGQGPEFLTYFNYEAQPDKSGLPSDRFSAERPEGSISTLTIQRTEQRDSAMYRCASSFNTNTEAFFGQGTRLTVV.

This clonotype showed up many times. The chain carries TRBV3-1 and TRBJ2-6, with 12 bases identical to TRBD1. With V trimmed by 1 base and J by 2 bases, 6 bases remained unmatched. This CDR3 spans 19 amino acids. Germline V gene sequence: CDR1 LGHDT, CDR2 YNNKEL (reference sequence). The CDR3 region has the DNA TGTGCCAGCAGCCAAGGACCAGGGACAGGGGGCCCTGGGGCCAACGTCCTGACTTTC. As protein: CASSQGPGTGGPGANVLTF.